This is a list of T cell receptor beta chains from one sample in a study of beta chain features in type 1 diabetes. Here immunoSEQ multiplex PCR was the method, and the copy in TCRdb shows in-frame clones only, minus some. The sample has about 400,000 clones; about 12% are singletons. Sequenced sample: naive CD4+ T cells from blood. Receptors originate from a woman between 18 and 29 years old with type 1 diabetes. Both conserved end residues are part of each CDR3.

V: TRBV19; CDR3: CASSGLAGVETQYF
V: TRBV2; CDR3: CASSPQTYEQYF
V: TRBV5-1; CDR3: CASSLGVTSGSVHEQFF
V: TRBV7-3; CDR3: CASSSRGLTEAFF
V: TRBV29-1; CDR3: CSVGTGGGYTF
V: TRBV7-2; CDR3: CASSLGSAIPVQETQYF
V: TRBV27; CDR3: CASSFRGATEAFF
V: TRBV14; CDR3: CASSHLGRQGDDYGYTF
V: TRBV28; CDR3: CASREGFRSPLSGANVLTF
V: TRBV29-1; CDR3: CSVEAGGPYNEQFF
V: TRBV9; CDR3: CASSVVEGGGYTF
V: TRBV18; CDR3: CASSPYRVDGYTF
V: TRBV11-2; CDR3: CASSLGGEEYF
V: TRBV11-2; CDR3: CASRGGQGSVGEQYF
V: TRBV4-3; CDR3: CASSWGQNYGYTF
V: TRBV30; CDR3: CAWSVRGTNVLTF
V: TRBV5-1; CDR3: CASSYHVGLAGDYEQFF
V: TRBV7-9; CDR3: CASSRGPGTDTQYF
V: TRBV4-1; CDR3: CASSQATGRDQPQHF
V: TRBV7-9; CDR3: CASSPDRLNTEAFF
V: TRBV18; CDR3: CASSQGDEQYF
V: TRBV9; CDR3: CASSVGGGTVGELFF
V: TRBV18; CDR3: CASSRLAGGPDTQYF
V: TRBV6-6; CDR3: CASRDMPYEQYF
V: TRBV5-1; CDR3: CASSLGTGSGYGYTF
V: TRBV30; CDR3: CARQREDYNEQFF
V: TRBV19; CDR3: CASSVGTGFAEAFF
V: TRBV28; CDR3: CATLKRTGGSYEQYF
V: TRBV14; CDR3: CASSQLLAPTYEQYF
V: TRBV6-5; CDR3: CASRPGLAGRETQYF
V: TRBV5-1; CDR3: CASSIGDTNYGYTF
V: TRBV29-1; CDR3: CVAEGAPYGYTF